This TCR beta chain was recorded in a study of lung T cells in sarcoidosis with Löfgren's syndrome. Comments on this clonotype: This may come from a read error, since a much larger clone is one base off.

TCRdb processed the reads anew with MiXCR; each CDR3 protein has one entry. The repertoire holds some 730 distinct CDR3 sequences, with roughly 21% as singletons. This CDR3 has 13 residues. The germline V gene has CDR1 DFQATT and CDR2 SNEGSKA (reference sequence). The chain joins TRBV20-1 to TRBJ1-1; D is unclear. What was sequenced was CD4+ T cells from PBMCs. The clonotype comes from a human donor with sarcoidosis (Löfgren's syndrome or another form), or a control subject (not recorded which). The CDR3 sequence: CSAEMGMNTKAFF. In nucleotides, the CDR3 is TGCAGTGCGGAGATGGGTATGAACACTAAAGCTTTCTTT.